A selection of T cell receptor beta chains follows, all from one sample in a study of T cells in Graves' hyperthyroidism and ophthalmopathy. MiXCR was run by TCRdb on the multiplex PCR reads, yielding one entry per CDR3 protein. This table holds roughly 380,000 distinct CDR3 sequences, 12% to 15% found once. Source material: blood. All receptors derive from a woman between 18 and 30 years old with Graves' hyperthyroidism. Each CDR3 is given with its conserved first and last residue. A D gene is named only where the DNA matches it firmly. Rows may omit the clone size; those that give it use once, few, many or a size class.

D gene,V gene,J gene,clone size,CDR3 DNA,CDR3 protein
.,TRBV28,TRBJ1-5,many,TGTGCCAGCAAGGTCGGGGGGGCCAATCAGCCCCAGCATTTT,CASKVGGANQPQHF
.,TRBV6-1,TRBJ2-1,few,TGTGCCAGCATGGAGCGCCTAGACTACTACAATGAGCAGTTCTTC,CASMERLDYYNEQFF
.,TRBV28,TRBJ1-1,many,TGTGCCAGCAGCCGCAGGGGCCGCTTGAACACTGAAGCTTTCTTT,CASSRRGRLNTEAFF
.,TRBV6-1,TRBJ1-5,many,TGTGCCAGCAGTGAAGATGGGGGTTATAGCAATCAGCCCCAGCATTTT,CASSEDGGYSNQPQHF
.,TRBV19,TRBJ1-2,.,TGTGCCAGTAGTATAGATGAGATACGGGACTATGGCTACACCTTC,CASSIDEIRDYGYTF
.,TRBV4-1,TRBJ1-2,.,TGCGCCAGCAGCCCCGGACACGCGAACTATGGCTACCCCTTC,CASSPGHANYGYPF
TRBD2,TRBV29-1,TRBJ2-2,few,TGCAGCGTTGGTAGAGGGAGGGCCGAGACCGGGGAGCTGTTTTTT,CSVGRGRAETGELFF
.,TRBV28,TRBJ2-5,few,TGTGCCAGCGGCGATGGGTACTTC,CASGDGYF
.,TRBV27,TRBJ2-3,many,TGTGCCAGCAGTTCGCACAGGGTTTCTAGCACAGATACGCAGTATTTT,CASSSHRVSSTDTQYF
TRBD1,TRBV20-1,TRBJ2-7,many,TGCAGTGGAACCGGGACAGAGACCTACGAGCAGTACTTC,CSGTGTETYEQYF
TRBD2,TRBV7-3,TRBJ2-1,many,TGTGCCAGCAGCCCCCTAGGAGCGGGAGGGCCCAATGAGCAGTTCTTC,CASSPLGAGGPNEQFF
.,TRBV19,TRBJ1-1,.,TGTGCCAGTAGTCCTCACGGGGGGTCTGAAGCTTTCTTT,CASSPHGGSEAFF
TRBD2,TRBV7-8,TRBJ2-2,many,TGTGCCAGCAGCTCCCTGGGACTAAGCGGGAGGGCCGGGGAGCTGTTTTTT,CASSSLGLSGRAGELFF
TRBD1,TRBV5-6,TRBJ2-5,few,TGTGCCAGCACCCGGACAGGGCGAGAGACCCAGTACTTC,CASTRTGRETQYF
TRBD1,TRBV30,TRBJ1-2,many,TGTGCCTGGAGTGCGCTGGGCAGGGGGAATTATGGCTACACCTTC,CAWSALGRGNYGYTF
TRBD2,TRBV5-1,TRBJ2-5,.,TGCGCCAGCACCCAAGGGGGACTAGCGGGCCAAGAGACCCAGTACTTC,CASTQGGLAGQETQYF
.,TRBV28,TRBJ2-7,many,TGTGCCAGCTTTGAACAGGGAAGGGGCTACGAGCAGTACTTC,CASFEQGRGYEQYF
.,TRBV11-2,TRBJ1-1,many,TGCGCCAGCAGCTTGGCCGGGGTCCCGAACACTGAAGCTTTCTTT,CASSLAGVPNTEAFF
.,TRBV30,TRBJ1-1,many,TGTGCCTGGAGTGATGATGAAGCTTTCTTT,CAWSDDEAFF
.,TRBV24-1,TRBJ2-1,few,TGTGCCACCAGTGTCCGGGACACCACGAGCTCCTACAATGAGCAGTTCTTC,CATSVRDTTSSYNEQFF
.,TRBV27,TRBJ2-7,.,TGTGCCAGCAGTCCCAACGGGTCCTTAAAACCTTACGAGCAGTACTTC,CASSPNGSLKPYEQYF
TRBD1,TRBV11-2,TRBJ2-3,many,TGTGCCAGCAGCCCGGCGTGGGGACAGGAGCCACATACGCAGTATTTT,CASSPAWGQEPHTQYF
.,TRBV27,TRBJ2-2,few,TGTGCCAGCAGCACAAAGGAGGGGATCACCGGGGAGCTGTTTTTT,CASSTKEGITGELFF
TRBD1,TRBV10-3,TRBJ1-1,many,TGTGCCATCAATACGGACAGGGGAATCACTGAAGCTTTCTTT,CAINTDRGITEAFF
TRBD2,TRBV7-2,TRBJ2-1,many,TGTGCCAGCAGCTACGCGGGAGGTAAAAATGAGCAGTTCTTC,CASSYAGGKNEQFF
TRBD2,TRBV6-1,TRBJ2-7,few,TGTGCCAGCAACCCGGTAGCGGGAGTTCCCGAGCAGTACTTC,CASNPVAGVPEQYF
TRBD1,TRBV12-3/TRBV12-4,TRBJ2-2,many,TGTGCCAGCAGCTACTACCAGGGGGCAGGGACCGGGGAGCTGTTTTTT,CASSYYQGAGTGELFF
.,TRBV11-2,TRBJ2-7,many,TGTGCCAGCAGCTTATCTTCAGGCCTCCCCCCCTACGAGCAGTACTTC,CASSLSSGLPPYEQYF
TRBD2,TRBV12-3/TRBV12-4,TRBJ2-1,few,TGTGCCAGCAGTCCTATAGGACTAGCGGTCAACTCCTACAATGAGCAGTTCTTC,CASSPIGLAVNSYNEQFF